The 18 T cell receptor beta chains reported below all come from one sample, sequenced in a study of blood T cell repertoires in COVID-19. Method: immunoSEQ multiplex PCR; TCRdb's copy keeps in-frame clones and lacks some. The sample yields 130,000 to 150,000 clones, approximately 81% seen once. The sequencing sample was made of peripheral blood. These receptors were obtained from a human donor with acute or convalescent COVID-19. The donor label of this sample is uncertain.

The gene calls are TRBV9 and TRBJ1-5, with D hard to call. Germline V gene sequence: CDR1 SGDLS, CDR2 YYNGEE. The CDR3 is made up of 15 amino acids. Trimming cost V 4 bases and J 3 bases, with 14 bases left between them. The CDR3 loop is CASSPAAAHNQPQHF. The CDR3 DNA reads as TGTGCCAGCAGCCCCGCGGCGGCCCACAATCAGCCCCAGCATTTT.

There are a few counts of this clone. The V gene is TRBV6-5, the J gene TRBJ1-1, with D possibly matching TRBD1 (5 bases). The germline CDR1 and CDR2 sequences are MNHEY and SVGAGI. Deletions cut 7 bases from V and 2 bases from J, with 11 bases between. There are 13 residues in the CDR3. The CDR3 sequence: CASNSGLNTEAFF. In DNA form, the CDR3 reads TGTGCCAGCAACTCGGGACTCAACACTGAAGCTTTCTTT.

As DNA, the CDR3 is TGCGCCAGCAGCCAAGAGGGACAGGGCGCCTCACCCCTCCACTTT. This codes for CASSQEGQGASPLHF. V gene TRBV4-1 combines with J gene TRBJ1-6; TRBD1 matches 9 bases. The ends lost 0 bases at V and 10 bases at J; junction bases unmatched: 4. Germline assignment: CDR1 MGHRA and CDR2 YSYEKL. The CDR3 has 15 amino acids.

This chain uses TRBV5-1 with TRBJ2-5, with 12 positions matching TRBD2. With 4 bases clipped from V and 2 bases from J, the junction kept 6 bases outside the gene matches. CDR1 and CDR2 from the germline V gene are SGHRS and YFSETQ. CDR3 length: 16 amino acids. The CDR3 coding sequence is TGCGCCAGCAGCAGAAGCGGACTAGCGGGGCAAGAGACCCAGTACTTC. Translation gives CASSRSGLAGQETQYF.

This clone was detected only once. The gene calls are TRBV24-1 and TRBJ2-3; TRBD1 matches 10 bases. Germline lookup yields CDR1 KGHDR and CDR2 SFDVKD. Trimming at V came to 9 bases and at J to 3 bases, leaving 2 bases not matched to a gene. The CDR3 has 13 residues. The DNA for the CDR3 is TGTGCCACCTTGGGACAGGGGACAGATACGCAGTATTTT. Protein product: CATLGQGTDTQYF.

The V and J genes are TRBV4-3 and TRBJ2-2; D gene unclear. Germline CDR1 is LGHNA and CDR2 is YSLEER. The CDR3 has 13 amino acids. Trimming took 1 base from V and 5 from J, leaving 5 bases between them. CDR3 sequence reads: CASSQGGTGELFF. In nucleotides, the CDR3 is TGCGCCAGCAGCCAAGGAGGAACCGGGGAGCTGTTTTTT.

The V and J genes are TRBV7-6 and TRBJ2-1; TRBD2 matches at 14 bases. The germline V gene has CDR1 SGHVS and CDR2 FNYEAQ. The V segment lost 5 bases and the J segment 9 bases; nucleotides outside the gene matches: 15. The CDR3 length is 18 residues. CDR3 amino acids: CASSPRLAGGPQQGEQFF. The CDR3 DNA is TGTGCCAGCAGCCCACGACTAGCGGGAGGGCCCCAACAAGGTGAGCAGTTCTTC.

This chain connects TRBV6-1 to TRBJ2-2; unclear D gene. Trimming stripped 4 bases from V and 1 base from J, with 13 bases between. Germline V lookup: CDR1 MNHNS, CDR2 SASEGT. CDR3 length: 16 residues. CDR3 sequence (DNA): TGTGCCAGCAGTGGAATAGTCCTTTTGAACACCGGGGAGCTGTTTTTT. Translated, it gives CASSGIVLLNTGELFF.

The CDR3 region has the DNA TGCGCCAGCAGCCAGCCCAACAGGGATGGCTACACCTTC. Its translation is CASSQPNRDGYTF. The rearrangement joins TRBV4-1 to TRBJ1-2; D possibly corresponds to TRBD1 (6 bases). Trimming took 3 bases from V and 6 from J, leaving 11 bases between them. This CDR3 has 13 amino acids. In germline, CDR1 is MGHRA, CDR2 YSYEKL.

The J gene is TRBJ1-5, the V gene TRBV6-5, with 9 bases identical to TRBD1. The CDR3 spans 14 residues. Germline lookup yields CDR1 MNHEY and CDR2 SVGAGI. Trimming took 6 bases from V and 6 from J; bases not matched to a gene: 6. CDR3 in amino acids: CASRPGQGVQPQHF. The CDR3 DNA follows: TGTGCCAGCAGGCCGGGACAGGGTGTTCAGCCCCAGCATTTT.

V is TRBV12-5 and J is TRBJ2-3; 13 bases agree with TRBD2. This CDR3 has 18 residues. V dropped 8 bases and J dropped 5; count of bases not matched to a gene: 16. Per the germline V gene, CDR1 is LGHNT and CDR2 is FRNRAP. CDR3 sequence reads: CASPPLLTSGRVKDTQYF. The CDR3 DNA reads as TGTGCTAGTCCTCCCCTACTTACTAGCGGGAGGGTTAAAGATACGCAGTATTTT. The variable domain in full, with the rest retrieved from reference TRBV12-5 and TRBJ2-3, is DARVTQTPRHKVTEMGQEVTMRCQPILGHNTVFWYRQTMMQGLELLAYFRNRAPLDDSGMPKDRFSAEMPDATLATLKIQPSEPRDSAVYFCASPPLLTSGRVKDTQYFGPGTRLTVL.

This clone has just one count. The V and J genes are TRBV19 and TRBJ1-4; D call uncertain. V was trimmed by 3 bases and J by 8 bases, leaving 13 bases between them. CDR1 and CDR2 (germline): LNHDA, SQIVND (reference sequence). CDR3 length: 14 residues. CDR3 residues: CASSIRPSGEKLFF. The CDR3 nucleotides are TGTGCCAGTAGTATCCGACCGTCCGGGGAAAAACTGTTTTTT.

The chain combines TRBV6-5 with TRBJ2-2, with D perhaps TRBD2 (6 bases). Trimming left V 7 bases short and J 0 bases short, with 9 bases between. The length of the CDR3 is 14 residues. In germline, CDR1 is MNHEY, CDR2 SVGAGI. For the CDR3, the DNA is TGTGCCAGCACGACGGGGGCGAACACCGGGGAGCTGTTTTTT. As protein: CASTTGANTGELFF.

The V call is TRBV4-2, the J call TRBJ2-1; D is unclear. V lost 0 bases to trimming and J lost 4 bases, with 10 bases between them. This CDR3 has 15 amino acids. Germline V gene data show CDR1 as LGHNA and CDR2 as YNFKEQ. CDR3 residues: CASSQEMFGYNEQFF. DNA of the CDR3: TGTGCCAGCAGCCAAGAGATGTTCGGGTACAATGAGCAGTTCTTC.

This clone has a single count. The V and J genes are TRBV27 and TRBJ2-5; possible D gene TRBD1, 5 bases. CDR1 is MNHEY, CDR2 SMNVEV, per germline (reference sequence). Trimming shortened V by 4 bases and J by 1 base, and 13 bases separated the two germline ends. The CDR3 covers 15 residues. The DNA for the CDR3 is TGTGCCAGCAGTTGGGCGGACACCCGCCAAGAGACCCAGTACTTC. It codes for CASSWADTRQETQYF.

The chain carries TRBV10-3 and TRBJ2-5; 10 bases match TRBD2. CDR3 length: 16 amino acids. Per the germline V gene, CDR1 is ENHRY and CDR2 is SYGVKD. After removal of 8 bases from V and 1 base from J, the junction contained 10 bases not matched to a gene. DNA for the CDR3: TGTGCCATCGCCGGCCGCGGACTAGCGGCCCAAGAGACCCAGTACTTC. It encodes CAIAGRGLAAQETQYF.

Only one count was recorded for this clone. V usage is TRBV28 and J usage is TRBJ1-5, with 8 bases aligning to TRBD1. The CDR3 contains 15 residues. V shed 5 bases and J 5 bases; nucleotides not matched to a gene: 8. Germline loops: CDR1 MDHEN, CDR2 SYDVKM. In DNA form, the CDR3 reads TGTGCCAGCAGTCCTGGACAGGGAGCCGATCAGCCCCAGCATTTT. This translates into CASSPGQGADQPQHF.

CDR3 bases: TGTGCCAGTAGTTCCCGGACAGATAGCAATCAGCCCCAGCATTTT. Translation gives CASSSRTDSNQPQHF. V and J are TRBV19 and TRBJ1-5, with a possible D match to TRBD1 (6 bases). This CDR3 region has 15 residues. The V end was cut by 5 bases, the J end by 0 bases, with 11 bases between. Germline-derived CDR1 and CDR2 are LNHDA and SQIVND (reference sequence).